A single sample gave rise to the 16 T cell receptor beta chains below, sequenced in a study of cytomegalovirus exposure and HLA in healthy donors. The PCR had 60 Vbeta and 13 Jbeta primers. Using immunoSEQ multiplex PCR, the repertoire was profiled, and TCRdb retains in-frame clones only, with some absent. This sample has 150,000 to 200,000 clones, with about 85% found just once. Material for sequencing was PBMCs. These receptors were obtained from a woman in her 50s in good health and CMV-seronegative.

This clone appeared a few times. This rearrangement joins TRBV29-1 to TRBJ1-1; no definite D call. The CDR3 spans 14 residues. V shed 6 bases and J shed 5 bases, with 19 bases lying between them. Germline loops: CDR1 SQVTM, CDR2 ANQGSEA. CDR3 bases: TGCAGCGTCGTACCCCAGAGGGTGATGACTGAAGCTTTCTTT. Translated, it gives CSVVPQRVMTEAFF.

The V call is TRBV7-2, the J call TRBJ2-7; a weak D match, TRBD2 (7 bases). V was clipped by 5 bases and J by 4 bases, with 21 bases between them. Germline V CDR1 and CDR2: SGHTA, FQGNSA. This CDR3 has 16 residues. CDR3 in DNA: TGTGCCAGCAGCCCTTCTTTACGGGGGGCCCTGTACGAGCAGTACTTC. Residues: CASSPSLRGALYEQYF.

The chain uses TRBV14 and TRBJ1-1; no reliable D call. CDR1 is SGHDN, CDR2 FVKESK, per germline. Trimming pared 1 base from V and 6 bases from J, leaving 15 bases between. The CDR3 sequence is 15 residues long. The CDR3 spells CASSQVGVRFAEAFF. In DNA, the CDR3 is TGTGCCAGCAGCCAAGTCGGGGTTAGGTTCGCTGAAGCTTTCTTT.

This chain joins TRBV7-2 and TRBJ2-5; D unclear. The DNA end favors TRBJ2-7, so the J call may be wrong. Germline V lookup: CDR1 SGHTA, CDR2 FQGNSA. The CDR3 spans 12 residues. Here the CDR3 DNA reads TGTGCCAGCAGCTCCCCATCCTACGAGCAGTACTTC. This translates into CASSSPSYEQYF.

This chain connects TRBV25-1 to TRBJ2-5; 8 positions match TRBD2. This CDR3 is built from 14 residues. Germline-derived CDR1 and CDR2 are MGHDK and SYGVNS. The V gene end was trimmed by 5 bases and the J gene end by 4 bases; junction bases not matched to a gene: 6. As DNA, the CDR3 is TGTGCCAGCAGTCTCGGGGGGGTGGTAGAGACCCAGTACTTC. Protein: CASSLGGVVETQYF.

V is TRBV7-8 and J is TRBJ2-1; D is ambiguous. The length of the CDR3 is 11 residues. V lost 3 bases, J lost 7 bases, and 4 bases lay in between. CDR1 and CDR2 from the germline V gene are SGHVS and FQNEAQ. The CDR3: CASSFPNEQFF. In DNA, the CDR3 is TGTGCCAGCAGCTTCCCGAATGAGCAGTTCTTC.

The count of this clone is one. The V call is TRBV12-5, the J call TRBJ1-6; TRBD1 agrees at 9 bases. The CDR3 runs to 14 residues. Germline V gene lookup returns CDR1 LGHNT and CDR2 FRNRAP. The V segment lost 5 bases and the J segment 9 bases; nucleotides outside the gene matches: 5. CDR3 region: CASGPGQGASPLHF. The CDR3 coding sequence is TGTGCTAGTGGTCCGGGACAGGGCGCTTCACCCCTCCACTTT. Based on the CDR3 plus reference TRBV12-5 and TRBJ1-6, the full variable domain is DARVTQTPRHKVTEMGQEVTMRCQPILGHNTVFWYRQTMMQGLELLAYFRNRAPLDDSGMPKDRFSAEMPDATLATLKIQPSEPRDSAVYFCASGPGQGASPLHFGNGTRLTVT.

The CDR3 coding sequence is TGTGCCAGCAGCTCCGGACAGGTCCGGGAGACCCAGTACTTC. The encoded protein is CASSSGQVRETQYF. This sequence joins TRBV7-2 and TRBJ2-5; 7 nucleotides agree with TRBD1. The CDR3 covers 14 residues. Germline V gives CDR1 SGHTA, CDR2 FQGNSA. The V gene end was trimmed by 4 bases and the J gene end by 5 bases; junction bases not matched to a gene: 7. Supplemented by reference TRBV7-2 and TRBJ2-5, the full variable domain reads GAGVSQSPSNKVTEKGKDVELRCDPISGHTALYWYRQSLGQGLEFLIYFQGNSAPDKSGLPSDRFSAERTGGSVSTLTIQRTQQEDSAVYLCASSSGQVRETQYFGPGTRLLVL.

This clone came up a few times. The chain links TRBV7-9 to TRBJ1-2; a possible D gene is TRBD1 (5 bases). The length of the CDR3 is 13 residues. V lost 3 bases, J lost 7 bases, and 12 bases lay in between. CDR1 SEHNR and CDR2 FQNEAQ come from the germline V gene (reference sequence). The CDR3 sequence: CASSFPTVPGYTF. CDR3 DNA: TGTGCCAGCAGCTTTCCGACAGTTCCTGGCTACACCTTC.

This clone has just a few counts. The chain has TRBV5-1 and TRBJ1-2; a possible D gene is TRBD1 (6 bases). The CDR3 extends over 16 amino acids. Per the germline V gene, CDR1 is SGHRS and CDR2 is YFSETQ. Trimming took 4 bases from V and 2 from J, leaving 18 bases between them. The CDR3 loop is CASSGRSRDKNYGYTF. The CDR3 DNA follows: TGCGCCAGCAGCGGACGCAGCCGGGACAAGAACTATGGCTACACCTTC.

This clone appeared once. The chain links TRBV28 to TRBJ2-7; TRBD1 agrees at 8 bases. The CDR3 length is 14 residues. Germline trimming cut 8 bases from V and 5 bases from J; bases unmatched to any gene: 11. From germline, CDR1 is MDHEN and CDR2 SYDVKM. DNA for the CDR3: TGTGCCAGCCGGCAGGACAGGGTCGTCCACGAGCAGTACTTC. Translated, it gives CASRQDRVVHEQYF.

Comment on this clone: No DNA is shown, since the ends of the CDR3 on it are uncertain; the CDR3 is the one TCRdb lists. CDR3 sequence reads: CASSKVCWGDGNTIYF. The rearrangement uses TRBV21-1 and TRBJ1-3. TRBV21-1 is recorded as a pseudogene. With termini counted, the CDR3 has 16 amino acids.

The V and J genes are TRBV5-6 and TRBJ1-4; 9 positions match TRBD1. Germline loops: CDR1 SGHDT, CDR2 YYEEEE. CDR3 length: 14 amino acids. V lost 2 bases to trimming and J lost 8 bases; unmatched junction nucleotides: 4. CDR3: CASSLQGAGEKLFF. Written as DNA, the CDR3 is TGTGCCAGCAGCTTACAGGGGGCTGGGGAAAAACTGTTTTTT.

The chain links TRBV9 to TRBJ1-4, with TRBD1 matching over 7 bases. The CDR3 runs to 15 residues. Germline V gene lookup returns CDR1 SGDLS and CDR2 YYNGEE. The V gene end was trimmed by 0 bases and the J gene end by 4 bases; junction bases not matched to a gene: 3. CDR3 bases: TGTGCCAGCAGCGTAGGGCAGGGGGGTAATGAAAAACTGTTTTTT. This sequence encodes CASSVGQGGNEKLFF.

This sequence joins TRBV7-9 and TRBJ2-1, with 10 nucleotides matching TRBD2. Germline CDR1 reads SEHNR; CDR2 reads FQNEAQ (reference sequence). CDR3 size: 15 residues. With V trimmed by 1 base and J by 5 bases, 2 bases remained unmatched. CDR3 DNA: TGTGCCAGCAGCTTAGTTACTAGCGGGGACAATGAGCAGTTCTTC. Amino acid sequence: CASSLVTSGDNEQFF.

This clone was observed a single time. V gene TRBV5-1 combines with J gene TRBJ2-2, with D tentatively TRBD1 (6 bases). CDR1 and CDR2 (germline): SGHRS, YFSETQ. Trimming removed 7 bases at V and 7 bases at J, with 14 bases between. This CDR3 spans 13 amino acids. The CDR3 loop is CASSSQGIGELFF. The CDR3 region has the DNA TGCGCCAGCTCGTCCCAGGGGATCGGGGAGCTGTTTTTT.